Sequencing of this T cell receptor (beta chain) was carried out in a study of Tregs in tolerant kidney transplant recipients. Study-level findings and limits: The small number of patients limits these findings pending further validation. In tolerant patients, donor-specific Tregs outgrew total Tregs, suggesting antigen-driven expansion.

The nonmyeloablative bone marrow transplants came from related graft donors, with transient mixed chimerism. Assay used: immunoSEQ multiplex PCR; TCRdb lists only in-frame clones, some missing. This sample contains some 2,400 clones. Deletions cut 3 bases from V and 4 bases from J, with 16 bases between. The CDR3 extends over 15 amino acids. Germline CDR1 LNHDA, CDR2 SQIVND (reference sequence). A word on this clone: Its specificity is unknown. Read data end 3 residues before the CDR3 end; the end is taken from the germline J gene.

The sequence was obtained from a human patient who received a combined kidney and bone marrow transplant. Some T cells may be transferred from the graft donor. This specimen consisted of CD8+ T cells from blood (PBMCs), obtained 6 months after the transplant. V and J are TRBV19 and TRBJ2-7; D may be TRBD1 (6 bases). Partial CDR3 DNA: TGTGCCAGTAGTATCGATCTACAGGGCTCTTACGAG. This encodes CASSIDLQGSYE. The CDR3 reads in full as CASSIDLQGSYEQYF.